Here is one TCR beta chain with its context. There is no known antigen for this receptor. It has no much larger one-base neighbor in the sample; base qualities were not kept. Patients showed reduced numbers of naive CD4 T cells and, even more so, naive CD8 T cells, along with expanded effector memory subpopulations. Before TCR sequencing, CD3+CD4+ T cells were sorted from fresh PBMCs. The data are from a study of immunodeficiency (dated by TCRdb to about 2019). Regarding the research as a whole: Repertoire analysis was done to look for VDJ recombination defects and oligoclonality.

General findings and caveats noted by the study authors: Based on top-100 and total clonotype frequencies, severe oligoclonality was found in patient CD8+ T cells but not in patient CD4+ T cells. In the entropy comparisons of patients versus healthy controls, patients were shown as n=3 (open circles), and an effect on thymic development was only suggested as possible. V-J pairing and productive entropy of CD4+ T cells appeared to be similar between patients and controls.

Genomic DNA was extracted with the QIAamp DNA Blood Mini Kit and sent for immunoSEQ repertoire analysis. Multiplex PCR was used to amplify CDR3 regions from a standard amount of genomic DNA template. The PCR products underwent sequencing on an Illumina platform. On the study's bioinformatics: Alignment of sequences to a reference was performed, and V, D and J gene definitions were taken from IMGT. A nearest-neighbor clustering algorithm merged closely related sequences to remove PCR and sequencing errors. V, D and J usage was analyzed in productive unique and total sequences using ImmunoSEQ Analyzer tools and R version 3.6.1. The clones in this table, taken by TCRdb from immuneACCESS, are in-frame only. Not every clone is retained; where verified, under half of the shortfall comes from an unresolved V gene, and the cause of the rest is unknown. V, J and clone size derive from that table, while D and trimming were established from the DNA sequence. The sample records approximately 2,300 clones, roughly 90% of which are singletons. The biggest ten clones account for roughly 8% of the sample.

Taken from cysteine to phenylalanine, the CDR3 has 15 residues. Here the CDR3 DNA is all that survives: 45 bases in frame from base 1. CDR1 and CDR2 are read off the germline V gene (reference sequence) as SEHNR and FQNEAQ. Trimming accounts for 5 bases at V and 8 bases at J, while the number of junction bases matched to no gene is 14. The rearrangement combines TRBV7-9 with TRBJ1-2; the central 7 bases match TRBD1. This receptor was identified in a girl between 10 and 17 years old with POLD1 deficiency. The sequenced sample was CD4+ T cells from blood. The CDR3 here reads CASSPQAGTASGYTF. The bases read TGTGCCAGCAGCCCTCAGGCCGGGACAGCGTCCGGCTACACCTTC.